This is a list of T cell receptor beta chains from one sample in a study of blood T cell repertoires in COVID-19. Measured with immunoSEQ multiplex PCR; TCRdb has only the in-frame clones, and not every one. The sample has 130,000 to 150,000 clones, 70% to 90% seen once. Specimen: peripheral blood. The receptors were sampled from a woman between 55 and 75 years old with COVID-19, enrolled during active disease. CDR3s include the opening cysteine and the closing phenylalanine or tryptophan. D genes are given only for firm matches. Some rows mark clone size as missing; the rest say once, few, many or name a class of expanded clone.

clone_size: -; d_call: -; v_call: TRBV7-9; j_call: TRBJ2-2; cdr3_nt: TGTGCCAGCAGCTTAGCGCAGGGGAGCACCGGGGAGCTGTTTTTT; cdr3_aa: CASSLAQGSTGELFF
clone_size: -; d_call: -; v_call: TRBV10-3; j_call: TRBJ2-6; cdr3_nt: TGTGCCATCCGATTCGCAGGGTCTGGGGCCAACGTCCTGACTTTC; cdr3_aa: CAIRFAGSGANVLTF
clone_size: -; d_call: -; v_call: TRBV5-1; j_call: TRBJ2-7; cdr3_nt: TGCGCCAGCAGCTCCGGACACTCCTACGAGCAGTACTTC; cdr3_aa: CASSSGHSYEQYF
clone_size: -; d_call: -; v_call: TRBV2; j_call: TRBJ1-4; cdr3_nt: TGTGCCAGCAGTGGAGTAAATGAAAAACTGTTTTTT; cdr3_aa: CASSGVNEKLFF
clone_size: -; d_call: TRBD2; v_call: TRBV4-1; j_call: TRBJ2-1; cdr3_nt: TGCGCCAGCAGCCGATCCTGGTCTCGACTAGCGACATACTCCTACAATGAGCAGTTCTTC; cdr3_aa: CASSRSWSRLATYSYNEQFF
clone_size: -; d_call: TRBD1; v_call: TRBV4-1; j_call: TRBJ2-1; cdr3_nt: TGCGCCAGCAGCCAAGCCCCGGGACAGGGGGCGCATTGGAATGAGCAGTTCTTC; cdr3_aa: CASSQAPGQGAHWNEQFF
clone_size: -; d_call: -; v_call: TRBV3-1/TRBV3-2; j_call: TRBJ1-6; cdr3_nt: TGTGCCAGCAGCCCCAGGGGTAATTCACCCCTCCACTTT; cdr3_aa: CASSPRGNSPLHF
clone_size: -; d_call: -; v_call: TRBV4-1; j_call: TRBJ2-6; cdr3_nt: TGCGCCAGCAGCCAAGAATGGTGGGGGCGAGTTTACGGTTCTGGGGCCAACGTCCTGACTTTC; cdr3_aa: CASSQEWWGRVYGSGANVLTF
clone_size: -; d_call: -; v_call: TRBV15; j_call: TRBJ2-7; cdr3_nt: TGTGCCACCAGCAGAGAGCCGGTAGGAGACGAGCAGTACTTC; cdr3_aa: CATSREPVGDEQYF
clone_size: -; d_call: TRBD1; v_call: TRBV19; j_call: TRBJ1-6; cdr3_nt: TGTGCCAGTAGTATGGAGGCAGGGGGCGCATCCTATAATTCACCCCTCCACTTT; cdr3_aa: CASSMEAGGASYNSPLHF
clone_size: -; d_call: -; v_call: TRBV7-9; j_call: TRBJ2-7; cdr3_nt: TGTGCCAGCACCTTGGGCCGACCGGGATTGACCTACGAGCAGTACTTC; cdr3_aa: CASTLGRPGLTYEQYF
clone_size: once; d_call: -; v_call: TRBV5-1; j_call: TRBJ2-1; cdr3_nt: TGCGCCAGCAGCCTTATCCTCCGCGATGAGCAGTTCTTC; cdr3_aa: CASSLILRDEQFF
clone_size: -; d_call: TRBD2; v_call: TRBV7-3; j_call: TRBJ2-3; cdr3_nt: TGTGCCAGCAGCTTATCAGCGGGGGGTACAGATACGCAGTATTTT; cdr3_aa: CASSLSAGGTDTQYF
clone_size: -; d_call: TRBD1; v_call: TRBV18; j_call: TRBJ2-2; cdr3_nt: TGTGCCAGCTCACTTTTGCAGGGGGCGACCGGGGAGCTGTTTTTT; cdr3_aa: CASSLLQGATGELFF
clone_size: -; d_call: -; v_call: TRBV28; j_call: TRBJ2-3; cdr3_nt: TGTGCCAGCAGTATTCCTAGCACAGATACGCAGTATTTT; cdr3_aa: CASSIPSTDTQYF
clone_size: once; d_call: -; v_call: TRBV7-8; j_call: TRBJ2-7; cdr3_nt: TGTGCCAGCAGCTTAGTCGTTTCCTACGAGCAGTACTTC; cdr3_aa: CASSLVVSYEQYF
clone_size: -; d_call: -; v_call: TRBV15; j_call: TRBJ2-7; cdr3_nt: TGTGCCACCAGCGGTGGAGTCCCCACCTACGAGCAGTACTTC; cdr3_aa: CATSGGVPTYEQYF
clone_size: -; d_call: -; v_call: TRBV4-3; j_call: TRBJ2-5; cdr3_nt: TGCGCCAGCAGCCAAGCGAGAGTTCAAGAGACCCAGTACTTC; cdr3_aa: CASSQARVQETQYF
clone_size: -; d_call: -; v_call: TRBV5-5; j_call: TRBJ1-1; cdr3_nt: TGTGCCAGCAGCCTGACAGCACTGAACACTGAAGCTTTCTTT; cdr3_aa: CASSLTALNTEAFF
clone_size: few; d_call: -; v_call: TRBV7-7; j_call: TRBJ2-5; cdr3_nt: TGTGCTAGCAGCTCCGGAGGGCGAAACACCCAGTACTTC; cdr3_aa: CASSSGGRNTQYF
clone_size: few; d_call: -; v_call: TRBV5-6; j_call: TRBJ1-1; cdr3_nt: TGTGCCAGCAGCTTCTCCCAGGGGATGGCTTTCTTT; cdr3_aa: CASSFSQGMAFF
clone_size: few; d_call: TRBD1; v_call: TRBV5-8; j_call: TRBJ1-2; cdr3_nt: TGTGCCAGCAGCTTGGATACAGGGGACTATGGCTACACCTTC; cdr3_aa: CASSLDTGDYGYTF
clone_size: -; d_call: -; v_call: TRBV19; j_call: TRBJ1-2; cdr3_nt: TGTGCCAGTAGCGAAGGCTTGCCAGGGAATGTGCGTGGCTACACCTTC; cdr3_aa: CASSEGLPGNVRGYTF
clone_size: few; d_call: -; v_call: TRBV18; j_call: TRBJ1-1; cdr3_nt: TGTGCCAGCTCACCACGTCAGATGAACACTGAAGCTTTCTTT; cdr3_aa: CASSPRQMNTEAFF
clone_size: -; d_call: -; v_call: TRBV7-9; j_call: TRBJ1-1; cdr3_nt: TGTGCCAGCAGCGTGTCAGGGGTACACGCTGAAGCTTTCTTT; cdr3_aa: CASSVSGVHAEAFF
clone_size: -; d_call: TRBD1; v_call: TRBV7-3; j_call: TRBJ2-7; cdr3_nt: TGTGCCAGCAGCTCGGACAGGGACCACGAGCAGTACTTC; cdr3_aa: CASSSDRDHEQYF
clone_size: -; d_call: -; v_call: TRBV29-1; j_call: TRBJ1-2; cdr3_nt: TGCAGCGTTGACCCACCGTCGGTCCATGGCTACACCTTC; cdr3_aa: CSVDPPSVHGYTF
clone_size: -; d_call: -; v_call: TRBV27; j_call: TRBJ2-7; cdr3_nt: TGTGCCAGCAGCCTTAGGGGCGTCAGCTATTCAACCTACGAGCAGTACTTC; cdr3_aa: CASSLRGVSYSTYEQYF
clone_size: -; d_call: TRBD1; v_call: TRBV2; j_call: TRBJ1-5; cdr3_nt: TGTGCCAGCAGCCTCGGACAGGGTAGGTTGGCCCAGCATTTT; cdr3_aa: CASSLGQGRLAQHF
clone_size: -; d_call: TRBD1; v_call: TRBV18; j_call: TRBJ2-7; cdr3_nt: TGTGCCAGCTCAGAAACCGGGACAGGGGTCCACGAGCAGTACTTC; cdr3_aa: CASSETGTGVHEQYF
clone_size: -; d_call: TRBD1; v_call: TRBV5-6; j_call: TRBJ2-7; cdr3_nt: TGTGCCAGCAGCTTGGACCCGGGACAGGGATCCGAGCAGTACTTC; cdr3_aa: CASSLDPGQGSEQYF